Listed below are T cell receptor beta chains from one sample, sequenced in a study of T cells in Graves' hyperthyroidism and ophthalmopathy. TCRdb ran MiXCR on the multiplex PCR reads and lists one entry per CDR3 protein. The table lists 350,000 to 450,000 distinct CDR3 sequences, over 12% of them singletons. Sequencing input: blood. These receptors came from a man aged 50 to 59 with Graves' ophthalmopathy. Both conserved end residues are part of each CDR3. Fields, in order: D gene, clone size, J gene, V gene, CDR3 length, CDR3 protein, CDR3 DNA. D genes are given only for firm matches. The size entry is marked missing in some rows and otherwise reads once, few, many or a size class.

- | many | TRBJ2-3 | TRBV2 | 15 | CASSIEGAVTDTQYF | TGTGCCAGCAGCATCGAGGGAGCGGTAACAGATACGCAGTATTTT
TRBD2 | many | TRBJ2-1 | TRBV6-1 | 14 | CASRDSGINNEQFF | TGTGCCAGCAGGGATAGCGGGATAAACAATGAGCAGTTCTTC
- | many | TRBJ1-2 | TRBV30 | 10 | CAYDAYGYTF | TGTGCCTACGACGCATATGGCTACACCTTC
- | - | TRBJ2-1 | TRBV5-1 | 15 | CASSLESGINNEQFF | TGCGCCAGCAGCTTGGAGAGTGGCATCAACAATGAGCAGTTCTTC
TRBD1 | many | TRBJ1-5 | TRBV7-9 | 15 | CASSKGTGTDQPQHF | TGTGCCAGCAGCAAGGGGACAGGGACTGATCAGCCCCAGCATTTT
TRBD2 | many | TRBJ2-3 | TRBV14 | 14 | CASSQASSGGRQYF | TGTGCCAGCAGCCAAGCGTCTAGCGGGGGGCGGCAGTATTTT
- | few | TRBJ2-7 | TRBV29-1 | 14 | CSVKGGTNSYEQYF | TGCAGCGTTAAGGGGGGCACCAACTCCTACGAGCAGTACTTC
- | many | TRBJ2-1 | TRBV30 | 12 | CAWSTGLSQQFF | TGTGCCTGGAGTACGGGACTGAGCCAGCAGTTCTTC
TRBD2 | many | TRBJ2-3 | TRBV5-1 | 16 | CASSSQPTSGTDTQYF | TGCGCCAGCAGCTCCCAGCCGACTAGCGGAACAGATACGCAGTATTTT
TRBD1 | many | TRBJ2-1 | TRBV20-1 | 18 | CSARGRWVRDPSGGEQFF | TGCAGTGCTAGAGGTCGCTGGGTGAGGGACCCCTCAGGGGGTGAGCAGTTCTTC
TRBD1 | - | TRBJ1-5 | TRBV6-4 | 21 | CASSDSSRGQGALIGNQPQHF | TGTGCCAGCAGTGACTCGAGTAGAGGACAGGGGGCATTAATCGGCAATCAGCCCCAGCATTTT
- | many | TRBJ2-7 | TRBV18 | 13 | CASSPTPLYEQYF | TGTGCCAGCTCACCAACCCCACTCTACGAGCAGTACTTC
- | - | TRBJ1-3 | TRBV7-8 | 15 | CASSSDKASGNTIYF | TGTGCCAGCAGCTCGGACAAAGCCTCTGGAAACACCATATATTTT
TRBD1 | - | TRBJ1-1 | TRBV27 | 14 | CASIGQGVWTEAFF | TGTGCCAGCATTGGACAGGGGGTATGGACTGAAGCTTTCTTT
TRBD1 | many | TRBJ1-1 | TRBV20-1 | 14 | CSARDRGRVTEAFF | TGCAGTGCTAGAGACAGGGGGCGGGTCACTGAAGCTTTCTTT
- | many | TRBJ1-5 | TRBV12-3/TRBV12-4 | 14 | CASSLGQGKYPQHF | TGTGCCAGCAGTTTAGGGCAGGGAAAGTACCCCCAGCATTTT
- | many | TRBJ2-3 | TRBV20-1 | 13 | CSARIVLRDTQYF | TGCAGTGCTAGAATCGTTTTACGAGATACGCAGTATTTT
- | many | TRBJ1-3 | TRBV11-2 | 16 | CASSLVLTTSGNTIYF | TGTGCCAGCAGCTTAGTGTTGACTACCTCTGGAAACACCATATATTTT
- | many | TRBJ2-1 | TRBV29-1 | 16 | CSVEVDRLSFRNEQFF | TGCAGCGTTGAAGTCGATCGGCTGAGTTTCCGCAATGAGCAGTTCTTC
- | - | TRBJ2-5 | TRBV5-1 | 13 | CAGSFGGTETQYF | TGCGCCGGCAGCTTTGGCGGGACAGAGACCCAGTACTTC
- | many | TRBJ2-1 | TRBV6-1 | 15 | CASSEAPTPYNEQFF | TGTGCCAGCAGTGAAGCCCCAACTCCATACAATGAGCAGTTCTTC
TRBD2 | - | TRBJ2-7 | TRBV20-1 | 16 | CSARDLDSGASYEQYF | TGCAGTGCTAGAGATCTCGATAGCGGGGCATCCTACGAGCAGTACTTC
- | - | TRBJ2-1 | TRBV6-1 | 17 | CASSESKFGTPPWEQFF | TGTGCCAGCAGTGAATCTAAGTTTGGGACCCCTCCTTGGGAGCAGTTCTTC
- | many | TRBJ2-5 | TRBV29-1 | 14 | CSVKSRGVQETQYF | TGCAGCGTAAAGAGTAGGGGAGTACAAGAGACCCAGTACTTC
- | many | TRBJ2-7 | TRBV24-1 | 13 | CATSPRGPGEQYF | TGTGCCACCTCTCCGAGGGGTCCGGGCGAGCAGTACTTC
- | few | TRBJ1-3 | TRBV10-3 | 14 | CAISPDSSGNTIYF | TGTGCCATCAGCCCAGACAGCTCTGGAAACACCATATATTTT
- | many | TRBJ2-7 | TRBV7-6 | 17 | CASSLKSDGSSSYEQYF | TGTGCCAGCAGCTTAAAGTCGGACGGATCCAGCTCCTACGAGCAGTACTTC
TRBD1 | - | TRBJ1-5 | TRBV24-1 | 13 | CATSDRGSQPQHF | TGTGCCACCAGTGACAGGGGGAGTCAGCCCCAGCATTTT
- | many | TRBJ1-4 | TRBV6-2/TRBV6-3 | 15 | CASIRGRVTNEKLFF | TGTGCCAGCATCCGCGGGAGGGTCACTAATGAAAAACTGTTTTTT
TRBD2 | few | TRBJ2-3 | TRBV10-1 | 16 | CASRESAAGGPDTQYF | TGCGCCAGCAGAGAAAGTGCGGCGGGAGGGCCAGATACGCAGTATTTT
- | - | TRBJ2-7 | TRBV11-2 | 15 | CASSLVMAGRYEQYF | TGTGCCAGCAGCTTAGTAATGGCAGGGAGGTACGAGCAGTACTTC
- | many | TRBJ2-7 | TRBV7-3 | 14 | CASSPHYSSYEQYF | TGTGCCAGCAGCCCGCATTATAGCTCCTACGAGCAGTACTTC
- | many | TRBJ2-5 | TRBV30 | 11 | CAWRTGTTQYF | TGTGCCTGGAGAACCGGGACAACCCAGTACTTC
TRBD1 | - | TRBJ2-5 | TRBV9 | 14 | CASSAGTGYETQYF | TGTGCCAGCAGTGCCGGGACAGGGTATGAGACCCAGTACTTC
- | many | TRBJ2-7 | TRBV2 | 12 | CASSEARGEQYF | TGTGCCAGCAGCGAAGCCAGGGGCGAGCAGTACTTC
TRBD1 | - | TRBJ2-4 | TRBV5-1 | 14 | CASSPRDSKNIQYF | TGCGCCAGCAGCCCCCGGGACAGCAAAAACATTCAGTACTTC
TRBD1 | few | TRBJ2-7 | TRBV14 | 15 | CASSPGQGASHEQYF | TGTGCCAGCAGCCCCGGACAGGGGGCATCCCACGAGCAGTACTTC
- | many | TRBJ1-2 | TRBV20-1 | 13 | CSARDYSSYGYTF | TGCAGTGCTAGAGATTACAGTAGCTATGGCTACACCTTC
TRBD2 | many | TRBJ2-3 | TRBV7-9 | 15 | CARGLAGGDADTQYF | TGTGCCAGGGGACTAGCGGGAGGCGATGCAGATACGCAGTATTTT
TRBD2 | few | TRBJ2-7 | TRBV27 | 15 | CASSVRAGPAREQYF | TGTGCCAGCAGTGTAAGAGCGGGACCTGCCCGCGAGCAGTACTTC
TRBD1 | many | TRBJ2-7 | TRBV3-1 | 15 | CASSQGGQGAGEQYF | TGTGCCAGCAGCCAAGGTGGACAGGGGGCCGGGGAGCAGTACTTC
- | many | TRBJ2-1 | TRBV7-9 | 12 | CASSSPVGEQFF | TGTGCCAGCAGCTCCCCAGTCGGTGAGCAGTTCTTC
TRBD1 | - | TRBJ1-2 | TRBV14 | 12 | CASSQGKGAHTF | TGTGCCAGCAGCCAAGGGAAGGGGGCGCACACCTTC
- | - | TRBJ2-5 | TRBV2 | 15 | CASSPRGADQETQYF | TGTGCCAGCAGTCCGAGGGGGGCGGACCAAGAGACCCAGTACTTC
- | many | TRBJ1-2 | TRBV30 | 13 | CAWTPGLYYGYTF | TGTGCCTGGACTCCGGGCCTCTACTATGGCTACACCTTC
TRBD2 | few | TRBJ2-1 | TRBV6-1 | 14 | CASGRPSGYNEQFF | TGTGCCAGCGGCCGACCTAGCGGATACAATGAGCAGTTCTTC
- | few | TRBJ1-2 | TRBV20-1 | 15 | CSARDPRSLRHGYTF | TGCAGTGCTAGAGACCCCCGGAGCTTACGCCATGGCTACACCTTC
- | few | TRBJ1-3 | TRBV5-1 | 17 | CASSLEAGGTSGNTIYF | TGCGCCAGCAGCTTGGAGGCAGGTGGCACCTCTGGAAACACCATATATTTT
- | many | TRBJ1-5 | TRBV29-1 | 13 | CSVQPSSNQPQHF | TGCAGCGTTCAGCCGAGTAGCAATCAGCCCCAGCATTTT